This T cell receptor (beta chain) appears in the sequencing data of a study of T cell responses to AZD1222 COVID-19 vaccine. Study-level results: Females outnumbered males among donors, who were mostly white British; clonal diversity was possibly underestimated. Spike-wide coverage was observed for vaccine-associated CD4 TCRs, with dominant responses at 160-218 and 743-854. The study found Spike-specific TCR breadth and depth rose after two AZD1222 doses.

CDR1 is SEHNR, CDR2 FQNEAQ, per germline (reference sequence). This CDR3 has 12 amino acids. Unmatched junction bases numbered 1, after V lost 2 bases and J lost 10 bases. Of note for this clone: Its antigen remains unknown.

Sequencing used immunoSEQ multiplex PCR; TCRdb keeps in-frame clones, though not all of them. The sample records 100,000 to 150,000 clones, about 86% being singletons. V and J are TRBV7-9 and TRBJ1-1, with 10 bases matching TRBD1. This material consisted of peripheral blood, taken on day 0 of AZD1222 vaccination. The clonotype comes from an adult in good health. CDR3 sequence: CASSLRQGAAFF. CDR3 nucleotide sequence: TGTGCCAGCAGCTTACGACAGGGGGCAGCTTTCTTT.